These 16 T cell receptor beta chains were sequenced from one sample in a study of tumor-infiltrating lymphocytes in primary liver carcinoma. From unsorted bulk tissue weighing roughly 19-32 mg, DNA and RNA were co-extracted. TCR beta cDNA was made from 400 to 500 ng total RNA with a constant-region primer. Amplification in three nested multiplex PCR rounds with slightly modified ARM-PCR gave rise to TCR beta libraries. TRBV1-TRBV30 forward primers and a C-beta reverse primer were used in the first two PCR rounds, which each ran for 10 cycles. Each CDR3 protein gets one entry after TCRdb re-called the multiplex PCR reads with MiXCR. The sample has 70,000 to 85,000 distinct CDR3 sequences, about two thirds seen once; the top ten hold roughly an eighth. Material: liver tumor tissue from sampling region 4. As for subset: tumor region T4, right-lateral pole. The receptors shown here come from a woman between 55 and 75 years old with primary liver carcinoma and hepatitis B virus infection.

As regards this clonotype: Being one base from a much bigger clone, this may be a read error. The chain uses TRBV7-9 and TRBJ2-7; D not certain. The CDR3 is 16 residues long. Trimming left V 1 base short and J 6 bases short, with 19 bases between. Germline CDR1 SEHNR, CDR2 FQNEAQ (reference sequence). The CDR3 loop reads CASSLGSSRSLFEQYF. The CDR3 DNA follows: TGTGCCAGCAGCTTAGGGAGTAGCAGGAGTTTGTTCGAGCAGTACTTC.

With respect to this clonotype: The CDR3 ends on some other residue instead of the conserved phenylalanine or tryptophan, so this is likely a read error. J is TRBJ2-1 and V is TRBV28; no clear D. Germline V gives CDR1 MDHEN, CDR2 SYDVKM. There are 14 residues in the CDR3. The chain's CDR3 is CTSSPHLRYNEQFI. Here the CDR3 DNA reads TGTACCAGCAGTCCACATCTAAGGTACAATGAGCAGTTCATC.

This clonotype was observed a few times. The chain links TRBV28 to TRBJ1-2; weak D call: TRBD1 (5 bases). V lost 1 base to trimming and J lost 8 bases, with 11 bases between them. From germline, CDR1 is MDHEN and CDR2 SYDVKM. The CDR3 contains 13 residues. The CDR3 region has the DNA TGTGCCAGCAGTTTATCGGCAGGGAGGGGCTACACCTTC. Its translation: CASSLSAGRGYTF.

Notes on this clonotype: The junction departs from the called germline gene at one end, perhaps through a read error. The DNA of the CDR3 is TGCGCCAGCAGCCAAGGACTAGCGGGAATAAACTCCTACAATGAGCACTTCTTC. Its protein is CASSQGLAGINSYNEHFF. The chain uses TRBV4-1 and TRBJ2-1, with 11 bases fitting TRBD2. The germline CDR1 and CDR2 sequences are MGHRA and YSYEKL. The CDR3 runs to 18 residues.

On this clonotype itself: Here the CDR3 omits its conserved ending phenylalanine or tryptophan, so a read error is the likely source. No DNA is shown, since the ends of the CDR3 on it are uncertain; the CDR3 is the one TCRdb lists. CDR3 amino acids: CASAYRYNERFY. The chain recombines TRBV12-3 or TRBV12-4 with TRBJ2-1. Including both end residues, the CDR3 is 12 amino acids long.

With respect to this clonotype: One end of the junction is discordant with germline, which a read error may explain. V and J are TRBV11-3 and TRBJ2-6; the D gene could be TRBD1 or TRBD2 (5 bases each). Germline assignment: CDR1 SGHNT and CDR2 YENEEA. CDR3 size: 16 residues. CDR3 DNA: TGTGCCAGCAGCTTTGAAGGGGCGGGTGAGGCCGACGTCCTGACTTTC. Translation gives CASSFEGAGEADVLTF.

A note on this clonotype: Compared with germline, one end of the junction differs, possibly owing to a read error. The gene calls are TRBV11-2 and TRBJ2-3; a possible D gene is TRBD2 (5 bases). CDR1 and CDR2 from the germline V gene are SGHAT and FQNNGV. The CDR3 runs to 17 residues. The CDR3 DNA reads as TGTGCCAGCAGTTTAGCAATGGGGAGAAGGAGCACAGATATGCATTATTTT. Translated, it gives CASSLAMGRRSTDMHYF.

This clonotype has ten or more counts. The rearrangement links TRBV11-2 to TRBJ2-7; possibly TRBD2 for D (6 bases). The germline gives CDR1 SGHAT, CDR2 FQNNGV. The CDR3 contains 15 residues. The V end was cut by 1 base, the J end by 2 bases, with 12 bases between. The CDR3 here is CASSLVTSRTYEQYF. The CDR3 coding sequence is TGTGCCAGCAGCTTAGTCACTAGCAGAACCTACGAGCAGTACTTC.

On this clonotype: With a much larger clone just one base away, this may be a read error. The rearrangement uses TRBV7-8 and TRBJ2-2, with 9 nucleotides matching TRBD1. The CDR3 has 18 residues. The J segment lost 2 bases and the V segment lost 0 bases, leaving 7 bases of the junction unmatched. The germline CDR1 and CDR2 sequences are SGHVS and FQNEAQ. CDR3 sequence: CASSLAFGQGHNTGELFF. CDR3 nucleotides: TGTGCCAGCAGCTTAGCTTTCGGACAGGGGCATAACACCGGGGAGCTGTTTTTT.

Of note for this clonotype: The junction does not match germline at one end; this may be a read error. The CDR3 sequence: CASGQDLEGFEQFF. CDR3 nucleotide sequence: TGTGCCAGCGGCCAAGATTTGGAGGGGTTTGAGCAATTCTTC. The chain combines TRBV4-2 with TRBJ2-1; weak D call: TRBD2 (6 bases). There are 14 residues in the CDR3. Per germline, CDR1 LGHNA and CDR2 YNFKEQ.

This chain joins TRBV28 and TRBJ2-7; the D gene could be TRBD1 or TRBD2 (5 bases each). V was cut by 10 bases and J by 5 bases, with 18 bases left in between. CDR3 length: 13 residues. From germline, CDR1 is MDHEN and CDR2 SYDVKM. The DNA of the CDR3 is TGTGCCACCACTACATTTATGGGGGACGAGCAGTACTTC. It yields the protein CATTTFMGDEQYF.

This clonotype appeared a few times. The gene calls are TRBV29-1 and TRBJ2-1; 8 bases map to TRBD2. The junction had 16 bases not matched to a gene; V was cut back by 3 bases and J by 9 bases. Germline V gene lookup returns CDR1 SQVTM and CDR2 ANQGSEA. This CDR3 has 16 residues. Here the CDR3 DNA reads TGCAGCGTTGAGGGGACTAGTGGGAGGACCGTTAGTGAGCAGTTCTTC. Translation: CSVEGTSGRTVSEQFF.

Of note for this clonotype: A much larger clone is a single base away; this may be a read error. This rearrangement joins TRBV29-1 to TRBJ1-1, with 8 nucleotides matching TRBD1. J lost 1 base, V lost 8 bases, and 9 bases had no gene match. The CDR3 covers 14 residues. Germline CDR1 SQVTM, CDR2 ANQGSEA. The CDR3 spells CSPRDRNPNTEAFF. The CDR3 region has the DNA TGCAGCCCCCGGGACAGGAACCCGAACACTGAAGCTTTCTTT.

Of note for this clonotype: This may come from a read error, since a much larger clone is one base off. V is TRBV5-1 and J is TRBJ2-1; either TRBD1 or TRBD2 may supply D (5 bases each). Germline lookup yields CDR1 SGHRS and CDR2 YFSETQ. The CDR3 contains 13 residues. The CDR3 bases are TGCGTCAGCAGCTTGGGGACGTACAATGAGCAGTTCTTC. Protein sequence: CVSSLGTYNEQFF.

Details on this clonotype: One end of the junction varies from germline; a read error may be responsible. The CDR3 nucleotides read TGTGCCAGCTCACCAGAGTCTTACGGTGCAGAGACCCAATACTTC. Translation gives CASSPESYGAETQYF. J is TRBJ2-5 and V is TRBV18, with no clear D. This CDR3 is 15 amino acids long. Germline-derived CDR1 and CDR2 are KGHSH and LQKENI.

Details on this clonotype: This sequence may be a read error, since a much larger clone differs from it by one base. The V gene is TRBV11-2, the J gene TRBJ2-3; D perhaps matches TRBD2 (6 bases). The CDR3 has 17 amino acids. The germline V gene encodes CDR1 SGHAT and CDR2 FQNNGV. The CDR3 nucleotides read TGTGCCAGCAACTTAGATCCGGGGGAGACTAGCACAGATACGCAGTATTTT. Protein product: CASNLDPGETSTDTQYF.